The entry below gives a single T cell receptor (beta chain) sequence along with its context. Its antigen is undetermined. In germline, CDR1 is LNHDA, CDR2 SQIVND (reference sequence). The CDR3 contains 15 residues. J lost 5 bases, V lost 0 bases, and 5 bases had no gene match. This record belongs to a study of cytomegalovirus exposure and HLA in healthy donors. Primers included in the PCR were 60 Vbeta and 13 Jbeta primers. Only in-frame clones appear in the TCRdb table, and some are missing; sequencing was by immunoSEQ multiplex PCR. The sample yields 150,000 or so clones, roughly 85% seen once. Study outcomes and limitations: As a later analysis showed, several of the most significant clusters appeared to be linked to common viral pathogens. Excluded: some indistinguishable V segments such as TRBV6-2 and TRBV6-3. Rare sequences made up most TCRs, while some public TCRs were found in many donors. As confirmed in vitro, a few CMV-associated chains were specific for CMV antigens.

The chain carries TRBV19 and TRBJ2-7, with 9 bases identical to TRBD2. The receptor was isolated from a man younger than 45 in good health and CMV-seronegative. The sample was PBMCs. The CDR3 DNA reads TGTGCCAGTAGTATAGATCGGAGCGGGGGGAACGAGCAGTACTTC. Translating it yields CASSIDRSGGNEQYF.